The 23 T cell receptor beta chains presented below share a single source sample, sequenced in a study of blood T cell repertoires in COVID-19. The table came from immunoSEQ multiplex PCR; TCRdb's copy has only in-frame clones and leaves some out. The table records 95,000 to 100,000 clones, around 87% of them present only once. Sequences were obtained from peripheral blood. These receptors originate from a woman in her thirties with acute or convalescent COVID-19.

The chain combines TRBV11-3 with TRBJ1-2; the match to TRBD1 covers 7 bases. The CDR3 totals 20 residues. The junction had 25 bases not matched to a gene; V was cut back by 5 bases and J by 4 bases. Germline values: CDR1 SGHNT, CDR2 YENEEA. CDR3 amino acids: CASSRIRCRIQGLIGYGYTF. The CDR3, as DNA: TGTGCCAGCAGCCGGATCCGGTGCCGGATACAGGGGTTGATCGGCTATGGCTACACCTTC.

The gene calls are TRBV18 and TRBJ1-6; a possible D gene is TRBD1 (6 bases). The V end was cut by 6 bases, the J end by 8 bases, with 17 bases between. The CDR3 has 15 residues. Germline-derived CDR1 and CDR2 are KGHSH and LQKENI. The CDR3 is CASSARGGWDSPLHF. The CDR3 DNA follows: TGTGCCAGCTCCGCCCGGGGGGGCTGGGATTCACCCCTCCACTTT. Full variable domain (rest looked up from reference TRBV18 and TRBJ1-6): NAGVMQNPRHLVRRRGQEARLRCSPMKGHSHVYWYRQLPEEGLKFMVYLQKENIIDESGMPKERFSAEFPKEGPSILRIQQVVRGDSAAYFCASSARGGWDSPLHFGNGTRLTVT.

The chain links TRBV7-9 to TRBJ1-3; 9 bases line up with TRBD1. The germline CDR1 and CDR2 sequences are SEHNR and FQNEAQ (reference sequence). V was pared by 6 bases and J by 2 bases, with 5 bases of the junction left unmatched. CDR3 length equals 15 residues. The CDR3 DNA reads as TGTGCCAGCAGGCGGACAGGGGTAACTGGAAACACCATATATTTT. It encodes CASRRTGVTGNTIYF.

J is TRBJ2-6 and V is TRBV9, with TRBD2 as a possible D gene (6 bases). Germline V CDR1 and CDR2: SGDLS, YYNGEE. Trimming pared 0 bases from V and 0 bases from J, leaving 13 bases between. This CDR3 is built from 18 residues. The CDR3 sequence is CASSVGGGELSGANVLTF. The CDR3 coding sequence is TGTGCCAGCAGCGTAGGGGGAGGTGAGCTCTCTGGGGCCAACGTCCTGACTTTC.

The chain recombines TRBV5-1 with TRBJ1-2; TRBD1 matches at 7 bases. The CDR3 runs 13 residues. Trimming at V came to 3 bases and at J to 10 bases, leaving 9 bases not matched to a gene. Germline lookup yields CDR1 SGHRS and CDR2 YFSETQ. This chain's CDR3 is CASSSERDRDYTF. In nucleotides, the CDR3 is TGCGCCAGCAGCTCAGAAAGGGACAGAGACTACACCTTC.

V and J are TRBV3-1 (or the pseudogene TRBV3-2) and TRBJ2-7, with 9 positions matching TRBD2. The length of the CDR3 is 17 residues. V gave up 0 bases and J gave up 0 bases; unmatched junction bases: 6. Looked up from germline, CDR1 is LGHDT and CDR2 is YNNKEL (reference sequence). CDR3 sequence: CASSQDIKRGASYEQYF. The CDR3 DNA follows: TGTGCCAGCAGCCAAGATATTAAGCGGGGGGCCTCCTACGAGCAGTACTTC.

The rearrangement joins TRBV18 to TRBJ1-2, with TRBD1 identical over 9 bases. Germline V gene data show CDR1 as KGHSH and CDR2 as LQKENI. CDR3 size: 14 residues. Losses at the gene ends were 3 bases for V and 4 bases for J; bases not matched to a gene: 3. The CDR3: CASSPGQGRYGYTF. The CDR3 DNA sequence: TGTGCCAGCTCACCGGGACAGGGACGCTATGGCTACACCTTC.

This clone was seen a few times. The J gene is TRBJ1-2, the V gene TRBV5-8, with D perhaps TRBD1 (5 bases). V lost 6 bases to trimming and J lost 3 bases, with 12 bases between them. Germline CDR1 and CDR2: SGHTS and YDEGEE. CDR3 size: 13 residues. The CDR3 region is CASNPDSYYGYTF. CDR3 nucleotides: TGTGCCAGCAACCCCGACAGTTACTATGGCTACACCTTC.

V usage is TRBV7-3 and J usage is TRBJ1-2, with D possibly being TRBD1 (6 bases). V dropped 1 base and J dropped 7 bases, with 13 bases sitting between them. The length of the CDR3 is 14 residues. CDR1 and CDR2 from the germline V gene are SGHTA and FQGTGA. The CDR3 spells CASSLNGGTGGYTF. The CDR3 nucleotides are TGTGCCAGCAGCTTAAATGGGGGCACTGGTGGCTACACCTTC.

V usage is TRBV10-1 and J usage is TRBJ2-3, with a weak D call TRBD1 (6 bases). V was pared by 7 bases and J by 2 bases, with 19 bases between. CDR3 size: 16 residues. In germline, CDR1 is WNHNN, CDR2 SYGVQD (reference sequence). The CDR3 region is CASMGPVGHPTDTQYF. For the CDR3, the DNA is TGCGCCAGCATGGGCCCTGTGGGACACCCCACAGATACGCAGTATTTT.

The V gene is TRBV11-2, the J gene TRBJ1-1, with TRBD1 matching 12 bases. Germline-derived CDR1 and CDR2 are SGHAT and FQNNGV. The CDR3 has 17 amino acids. With V trimmed by 4 bases and J by 5 bases, 11 bases remained unmatched. The CDR3 DNA sequence: TGTGCCAGCAGCTCCCGGGACAGGGGGCGGGACGGGACTGAAGCTTTCTTT. Its protein is CASSSRDRGRDGTEAFF.

This clone was detected only once. This sequence joins TRBV7-8 and TRBJ1-2, with 9 bases aligning to TRBD1. J was trimmed by 5 bases and V by 5 bases; bases with no gene match: 15. From germline, CDR1 is SGHVS and CDR2 FQNEAQ. The CDR3 loop spans 17 amino acids. The CDR3 loop reads CASSIGPRTGEKYGYTF. The CDR3 region has the DNA TGTGCCAGCAGCATTGGACCGAGGACAGGGGAAAAATATGGCTACACCTTC.

The chain is built from TRBV7-9 and TRBJ2-7; TRBD1 might be the D (6 bases). Trimming removed 1 base from V and 3 bases from J, with 13 bases in between. From germline, CDR1 is SEHNR and CDR2 FQNEAQ (reference sequence). This CDR3 has 15 amino acids. CDR3 region: CASSLDGVGGYEQYF. DNA of the CDR3: TGTGCCAGCAGCTTAGATGGGGTAGGGGGCTACGAGCAGTACTTC.

This clone showed up just a few times. The chain combines TRBV13 with TRBJ2-2; D possibly corresponds to TRBD2 (5 bases). The CDR3 runs to 14 residues. Trimming stripped 8 bases from V and 6 bases from J, with 16 bases between. Looked up from germline, CDR1 is PRHDT and CDR2 is FYEKMQ (reference sequence). The CDR3 loop reads CASRRFLEAGELFF. The CDR3 nucleotides read TGTGCCAGCCGCCGTTTCTTGGAGGCCGGGGAGCTGTTTTTT. The full variable domain, completed using reference TRBV13 and TRBJ2-2, is AAGVIQSPRHLIKEKRETATLKCYPIPRHDTVYWYQQGPGQDPQFLISFYEKMQSDKGSIPDRFSAQQFSDYHSELNMSSLELGDSALYFCASRRFLEAGELFFGEGSRLTVL.

The V and J genes are TRBV14 and TRBJ1-2; possibly TRBD1 for D (6 bases). This CDR3 is 13 amino acids long. Per germline, CDR1 SGHDN and CDR2 FVKESK. The V gene lost 4 bases and the J gene lost 8 bases, with 14 bases spanning the gap. CDR3 loop: CASSLAGGAGYTF. Here the CDR3 DNA reads TGTGCCAGCAGCCTGGCGGGGGGCGCGGGCTACACCTTC.

The chain has TRBV4-1 and TRBJ2-7; D gene ambiguous. V dropped 0 bases and J dropped 7 bases, with 7 bases sitting between them. The CDR3 consists of 12 residues. The V gene's germline CDR1 is MGHRA and CDR2 YSYEKL. The CDR3 DNA follows: TGCGCCAGCAGCCAAGATTTCGGGGAGCAGTACTTC. Its protein product is CASSQDFGEQYF.

The J gene is TRBJ2-7, the V gene TRBV13; 8 positions agree with TRBD1. J lost 0 bases, V lost 0 bases, and 4 bases had no gene match. From germline, CDR1 is PRHDT and CDR2 FYEKMQ (reference sequence). This CDR3 is 16 amino acids long. In DNA form, the CDR3 reads TGTGCCAGCAGCTTAGGCGGGACAGGACCCTCCTACGAGCAGTACTTC. This translates into CASSLGGTGPSYEQYF.

A single count supports this clone. The chain combines TRBV9 with TRBJ2-5, with a tentative D call TRBD1 (5 bases). The CDR3 loop spans 13 amino acids. Germline V lookup: CDR1 SGDLS, CDR2 YYNGEE. Trimming pared 2 bases from V and 5 bases from J, leaving 10 bases between. The CDR3 here is CASSVGHGETQYF. The DNA for the CDR3 is TGTGCCAGCAGCGTTGGACATGGGGAGACCCAGTACTTC.

This sequence joins TRBV5-1 and TRBJ1-3, with D tentatively TRBD1 (5 bases). Between the trimmed V and J ends, which lost 0 bases and 3 bases, there was a span of 7 bases. CDR1 SGHRS and CDR2 YFSETQ come from the germline V gene. The CDR3 is 14 amino acids. The DNA of the CDR3 is TGCGCCAGCAGCTTGGGGGGCGGTGGAAACACCATATATTTT. It yields the protein CASSLGGGGNTIYF.

This clone was found once. The chain combines TRBV11-2 with TRBJ2-1, with TRBD2 matching 10 bases. Trimming at V came to 5 bases and at J to 0 bases, leaving 4 bases not matched to a gene. Germline V gene lookup returns CDR1 SGHAT and CDR2 FQNNGV. The length of the CDR3 is 16 residues. Here the CDR3 reads CASSLLAGPSYNEQFF. For the CDR3, the DNA is TGTGCCAGCAGCCTACTAGCGGGGCCCTCCTACAATGAGCAGTTCTTC.

The chain joins TRBV6-6 to TRBJ1-5; the match to TRBD1 covers 10 bases. The CDR3 covers 17 residues. Trimming at V came to 5 bases and at J to 4 bases, leaving 11 bases not matched to a gene. Germline V gene sequence: CDR1 MNHNY, CDR2 SVGAGI (reference sequence). CDR3 in amino acids: CASSQSLGTGVNQPQHF. The CDR3 region has the DNA TGTGCCAGCAGTCAGAGTCTTGGGACAGGGGTTAATCAGCCCCAGCATTTT.

The rearrangement uses TRBV5-6 and TRBJ1-6; 10 positions match TRBD1. This CDR3 is built from 14 residues. CDR1 is SGHDT, CDR2 YYEEEE, per germline. V lost 2 bases, J lost 13 bases, and 6 bases stayed unmatched. The CDR3 DNA reads TGTGCCAGCAGCTTCCGGGACAGGGGTTTTCCCCTCCACTTT. This sequence encodes CASSFRDRGFPLHF.

The chain uses TRBV7-8 and TRBJ1-1; 8 bases are a match to TRBD1. This CDR3 has 15 amino acids. In germline, CDR1 is SGHVS, CDR2 FQNEAQ. V lost 5 bases, J lost 1 base, and 6 bases stayed unmatched. The CDR3 DNA is TGTGCCAGCAGCCGTTTTACAGGGGGGAACACTGAAGCTTTCTTT. It specifies CASSRFTGGNTEAFF.